This is a list of T cell receptor beta chains from one sample in a study of blood T cell repertoires in COVID-19. Clones were read by immunoSEQ multiplex PCR, and TCRdb kept only the in-frame ones, dropping some. The sample includes over 350,000 clones, approximately 93% of them seen just once. The sample comprised PBMCs or T cells enriched from blood (not recorded which). Receptors originate from a woman aged 40 to 55 who had been exposed to COVID-19. Each CDR3 is given with its conserved first and last residue. The order of the fields is J gene, D gene, clone size, V gene, CDR3 protein, CDR3 DNA. A D gene is named only where the DNA matches it firmly. The size entry is marked missing in some rows and otherwise reads once, few, many or a size class.

TRBJ1-1,NA,NA,TRBV29-1,CSVTYRVDTEAFF,TGCAGCGTTACCTACCGGGTGGACACTGAAGCTTTCTTT
TRBJ1-2,TRBD1,NA,TRBV6-5,CASSRDRGQYGYTF,TGCGCCAGCAGTAGGGACAGGGGGCAATATGGCTACACCTTC
TRBJ1-6,TRBD1,NA,TRBV7-8,CASSLVDYNRGSYNSPLHF,TGTGCCAGCAGCTTAGTTGACTATAACAGGGGCTCCTATAATTCACCCCTCCACTTT
TRBJ2-6,TRBD2,NA,TRBV3-1/TRBV3-2,CASSRSSGRPNVLTF,TGTGCCAGCAGCCGATCTAGCGGGAGGCCCAACGTCCTGACTTTC
TRBJ2-1,NA,NA,TRBV18,CASSPPESWGPRYNEQFF,TGTGCCAGCTCACCACCGGAATCATGGGGGCCGCGCTACAATGAGCAGTTCTTC
TRBJ2-5,NA,once,TRBV5-1,CASSPPRGSTETQYF,TGCGCCAGCAGCCCCCCCCGGGGAAGCACCGAGACCCAGTACTTC
TRBJ1-4,TRBD1,NA,TRBV5-1,CASSRGTGRNEKLFF,TGCGCCAGCAGCCGGGGGACAGGCAGGAATGAAAAACTGTTTTTT
TRBJ2-7,NA,NA,TRBV7-3,CASSLTGLDEQYF,TGTGCCAGCAGCTTAACGGGACTGGACGAGCAGTACTTC
TRBJ2-1,NA,NA,TRBV4-3,CASSQTGEQFF,TGCGCCAGCAGCCAAACGGGGGAGCAGTTCTTC
TRBJ2-6,NA,NA,TRBV15,CATSTSLGGAGANVLTF,TGTGCCACCAGCACCAGTCTTGGGGGGGCCGGGGCCAACGTCCTGACTTTC
TRBJ1-2,NA,NA,TRBV9,CASSDGPAGTIGYTF,TGTGCCAGCAGCGATGGCCCTGCAGGGACTATAGGCTACACCTTC
TRBJ1-4,NA,NA,TRBV11-2,CASSLEVGWGLGEKLFF,TGTGCCAGCAGCTTAGAAGTTGGGTGGGGACTGGGGGAAAAACTGTTTTTT
TRBJ1-3,NA,NA,TRBV5-6,CASMDTGLGNTIYF,TGTGCCAGCATGGACACGGGCCTCGGAAACACCATATATTTT
TRBJ2-6,NA,NA,TRBV9,CASSAQPFGEGSGANVLTF,TGTGCCAGCAGCGCCCAACCATTCGGGGAAGGCTCTGGGGCCAACGTCCTGACTTTC
TRBJ1-2,TRBD1,once,TRBV4-3,CASSLEGPGQGFAYGYTF,TGCGCCAGCAGCCTCGAAGGGCCGGGACAGGGGTTCGCGTATGGCTACACCTTC
TRBJ2-1,NA,once,TRBV24-1,CATSEAGLTYNEQFF,TGTGCCACCAGTGAGGCGGGGCTGACCTACAATGAGCAGTTCTTC
TRBJ1-1,NA,NA,TRBV7-2,CASSLLQTLNTEAFF,TGTGCCAGCAGCCTTCTACAGACCCTGAACACTGAAGCTTTCTTT
TRBJ1-1,TRBD1,NA,TRBV5-1,CASGGQGSTEAFF,TGCGCCAGCGGAGGACAGGGCTCCACTGAAGCTTTCTTT
TRBJ1-1,NA,NA,TRBV4-1,CASSQDRGRVNTEAFF,TGCGCCAGCAGCCAAGATAGGGGTCGAGTGAACACTGAAGCTTTCTTT
TRBJ1-4,NA,NA,TRBV25-1,CASSESTVANEKLFF,TGTGCCAGCAGTGAATCCACCGTAGCTAATGAAAAACTGTTTTTT
TRBJ2-5,TRBD2,NA,TRBV19,CASSSAGGVWTQYF,TGTGCCAGTAGTTCAGCGGGAGGGGTATGGACCCAGTACTTC
TRBJ2-1,TRBD2,NA,TRBV23-1,CASSRTLAGSYNEQFF,TGCGCCAGCAGTCGCACGCTAGCGGGGTCATACAATGAGCAGTTCTTC
TRBJ2-1,TRBD2,NA,TRBV7-2,CASSTGLAGGNEQFF,TGTGCCAGCAGCACAGGACTAGCGGGTGGGAATGAGCAGTTCTTC
TRBJ1-1,TRBD1,NA,TRBV30,CAWNPSDRVNTEAFF,TGTGCCTGGAACCCATCGGACAGGGTGAACACTGAAGCTTTCTTT
TRBJ1-2,NA,NA,TRBV6-5,CASSYSHRDGYTF,TGTGCCAGCAGTTACTCCCACCGAGATGGCTACACCTTC
TRBJ2-2,NA,NA,TRBV3-1/TRBV3-2,CASSPSVNTGELFF,TGTGCCAGCAGCCCGAGCGTTAACACCGGGGAGCTGTTTTTT
TRBJ2-7,TRBD2,NA,TRBV18,CASSELAGYYEQYF,TGTGCCAGCTCAGAACTAGCGGGGTACTACGAGCAGTACTTC
TRBJ2-3,NA,NA,TRBV9,CASSVEVWLDTDTQYF,TGTGCCAGCAGCGTAGAAGTGTGGCTTGACACAGATACGCAGTATTTT
TRBJ2-1,NA,NA,TRBV18,CASSPQKTLYEQFF,TGTGCCAGCTCACCTCAAAAAACGCTATATGAGCAGTTCTTC
TRBJ2-7,TRBD1,NA,TRBV5-6,CASSLGTGGYYEQYF,TGTGCCAGCAGCTTGGGGACAGGGGGCTACTACGAGCAGTACTTC
TRBJ1-2,TRBD1,NA,TRBV18,CASSPGLMRQGGGYTF,TGTGCCAGCTCACCAGGTTTAATGAGACAGGGTGGTGGCTACACCTTC
TRBJ1-2,TRBD1,NA,TRBV19,CASRPPGQGENGYTF,TGTGCCAGTAGACCTCCGGGACAGGGGGAGAATGGCTACACCTTC
TRBJ2-5,TRBD1,NA,TRBV9,CASSVKGQGAETQYF,TGTGCCAGCAGCGTAAAAGGCCAGGGGGCGGAGACCCAGTACTTC
TRBJ2-3,TRBD1,NA,TRBV6-1,CASSDERGQGPSGTQYF,TGTGCCAGCAGTGACGAAAGGGGACAGGGGCCCTCGGGTACGCAGTATTTT
TRBJ1-6,TRBD1,NA,TRBV12-5,CASGLGTGGNSPLHF,TGTGCTAGTGGTTTGGGGACAGGTGGGAATTCACCCCTCCACTTT
TRBJ2-1,TRBD2,NA,TRBV5-1,CASSLGTSGKDEQFF,TGCGCCAGCAGCTTGGGGACTAGCGGGAAGGATGAGCAGTTCTTC
TRBJ2-7,TRBD1,NA,TRBV12-5,CASGLGQGWYEQYF,TGTGCTAGTGGTCTAGGACAGGGGTGGTACGAGCAGTACTTC
TRBJ1-2,TRBD1,NA,TRBV7-8,CASSLSGTGVGRYGYTF,TGTGCCAGCAGCTTGTCCGGGACAGGGGTCGGGCGTTATGGCTACACCTTC
TRBJ2-1,NA,NA,TRBV5-4,CASSLAGARGNNEQFF,TGTGCCAGCAGCTTGGCCGGAGCGAGAGGGAACAATGAGCAGTTCTTC
TRBJ1-2,TRBD1,NA,TRBV6-5,CASRGGQGRGYTF,TGTGCCAGCAGAGGAGGACAGGGCCGAGGCTACACCTTC
TRBJ1-2,NA,NA,TRBV29-1,CSVEVIRERAF,TGCAGCGTTGAGGTTATAAGGGAGCGGGCCTTC
TRBJ1-1,TRBD1,NA,TRBV7-9,CASSLVTGTGEAFF,TGTGCCAGCAGCTTAGTTACCGGGACAGGCGAAGCTTTCTTT
TRBJ2-3,TRBD2,NA,TRBV5-1,CASSLATSADTDTQYF,TGCGCCAGCAGCTTGGCGACTAGCGCTGACACAGATACGCAGTATTTT
TRBJ1-2,NA,NA,TRBV5-1,CASSLVEGTYGYTF,TGCGCCAGCAGCTTGGTGGAGGGGACCTATGGCTACACCTTC
TRBJ1-1,TRBD1,NA,TRBV2,CASSRDSLNTEAFF,TGTGCCAGCAGTAGGGACAGTTTGAACACTGAAGCTTTCTTT
TRBJ1-5,NA,NA,TRBV5-4,CASSLAGSPQPQHF,TGTGCCAGCAGCTTGGCCGGGTCCCCTCAGCCCCAGCATTTT
TRBJ2-6,NA,NA,TRBV21-1,CASSGYRGPSGANVLTF,TGTGCCAGCAGCGGGTATCGCGGTCCCTCTGGGGCCAACGTCCTGACTTTC
TRBJ1-1,NA,few,TRBV19,CASSTTGQPNTEAFF,TGTGCCAGTAGTACAACGGGACAACCGAACACTGAAGCTTTCTTT
TRBJ1-1,NA,NA,TRBV21-1,CASSKLGRGKVSVEAFF,TGTGCCAGCAGCAAGCTTGGGAGAGGGAAAGTCAGCGTCGAAGCTTTCTTT
TRBJ2-1,NA,NA,TRBV24-1,CATSDSPTGAPYNEQFF,TGTGCCACCAGTGATTCTCCCACGGGAGCCCCCTACAATGAGCAGTTCTTC
TRBJ1-5,TRBD1,NA,TRBV12-5,CASGLVFSGQGDQPQHF,TGTGCTAGTGGTTTGGTATTCTCTGGACAGGGGGATCAGCCCCAGCATTTT
TRBJ2-3,NA,NA,TRBV7-8,CASSLMAKRRNTDTQYF,TGTGCCAGCAGCTTAATGGCAAAGCGGAGAAACACAGATACGCAGTATTTT
TRBJ2-7,TRBD1,NA,TRBV5-4,CASSPRDRTRAYEQYF,TGTGCCAGCAGCCCACGGGACAGGACGAGAGCCTACGAGCAGTACTTC
TRBJ2-7,NA,NA,TRBV5-4,CASSLGGIDRSYEQYF,TGTGCCAGCAGCTTGGGGGGAATCGACAGGAGCTACGAGCAGTACTTC
TRBJ2-1,NA,NA,TRBV6-2/TRBV6-3,CASSGTGFDEQFF,TGTGCCAGCAGCGGAACAGGGTTCGATGAGCAGTTCTTC